These 23 T cell receptor beta chains were sequenced from one sample in a study of spatial heterogeneity in lung cancer (dated by TCRdb to between 2018 and 2020). On the study overall, not on this receptor specifically: The number of expanded intratumoral alpha and beta TCRs correlated with the tumor nonsynonymous mutation count.

The time point tag for this specimen amounts to: sample taken at primary tumor resection. For these receptors, no antigen is known. Library preparation employed 5' RACE. Instrument on record: NextSeq 500. The public sequencing data were trimmed at Q25 with fastp and processed into clonotypes with MiXCR by TCRdb, which kept only in-frame beta chains. Under each unique CDR3 protein, matching rows form one entry showing the most common genes and DNA. The sample has roughly 6,400 distinct CDR3 sequences on record, 6.5% to 8% of them singletons. Around 10% of the sample belongs to the ten largest clones. The material sequenced was lung tumor tissue, taken at surgery. The receptors shown here come from a male donor with early-stage non-small cell lung cancer.

By sample share, this clonotype is medium-sized (0.01 to 0.1%). V usage is TRBV7-2 and J usage is TRBJ1-5; 7 bases are shared with TRBD1. CDR3 length: 13 residues. The germline CDR1 and CDR2 sequences are SGHTA and FQGNSA. V lost 5 bases and J lost 10; bases outside the gene matches: 8. The CDR3 sequence: CASSHGQDGPQHF. In DNA form, the CDR3 reads TGTGCCAGCAGCCATGGACAGGACGGCCCCCAGCATTTT.

Sample share makes this clonotype medium-sized. V and J are TRBV7-2 and TRBJ2-3, with 8 bases that match TRBD2. V was pared by 1 base and J by 0 bases, with 9 bases of the junction left unmatched. The CDR3 sequence is 18 residues long. Germline V CDR1 and CDR2: SGHTA, FQGNSA. CDR3 nucleotides: TGTGCCAGCAGCTTAGGTCTTGGCGGGGGGTCGAGCACAGATACGCAGTATTTT. It is translated as CASSLGLGGGSSTDTQYF.

This clonotype is deemed medium-sized. The chain joins TRBV20-1 to TRBJ2-2; 11 bases align to TRBD2. The length of the CDR3 is 17 residues. V was clipped by 0 bases and J by 0 bases; unmatched bases: 3. The V gene's germline CDR1 is DFQATT and CDR2 SNEGSKA (reference sequence). The CDR3 here is CSARDLAGGSNTGELFF. In DNA form, the CDR3 reads TGCAGTGCTAGAGATCTAGCGGGAGGCTCGAACACCGGGGAGCTGTTTTTT.

In this sample, this clonotype is medium-sized. CDR3 protein: CSAGNRGLMNTEAFF. For the CDR3, the DNA is TGCAGTGCTGGGAACAGGGGATTGATGAACACTGAAGCTTTCTTT. V gene TRBV20-1 combines with J gene TRBJ1-1; TRBD1 aligns across 7 bases. The CDR3 loop spans 15 amino acids. V lost 5 bases, J lost 0 bases, and 9 bases stayed unmatched. Germline CDR1 is DFQATT and CDR2 is SNEGSKA (reference sequence).

This clonotype was counted ten times or more. This chain joins TRBV18 and TRBJ2-3; D is uncertain. The V gene lost 4 bases and the J gene lost 0 bases, with 8 bases spanning the gap. The CDR3 totals 14 residues. Per the germline V gene, CDR1 is KGHSH and CDR2 is LQKENI. CDR3: CASSQQRSTDTQYF. The CDR3 DNA reads TGTGCCAGCTCACAGCAACGTAGCACAGATACGCAGTATTTT.

This clonotype has ten or more counts. The chain combines TRBV6-5 with TRBJ2-6; D gene uncertain. The CDR3 loop spans 15 amino acids. Looked up from germline, CDR1 is MNHEY and CDR2 is SVGAGI. The germline V and J ends were trimmed by 4 bases and 1 base, with 8 bases remaining between them. DNA for the CDR3: TGTGCCAGCAGTTCCGGGTTATCTGGGGCCAACGTCCTGACTTTC. This codes for CASSSGLSGANVLTF.

In this sample, this clonotype is medium-sized. The CDR3 DNA reads as TGTGCCAGTAGCCTCGGGACAGCCTATAGCAATCAGCCCCAGCATTTT. Translation: CASSLGTAYSNQPQHF. The gene calls are TRBV19 and TRBJ1-5; 7 bases agree with TRBD1. CDR1 and CDR2 (germline): LNHDA, SQIVND (reference sequence). This CDR3 has 16 residues. V shed 6 bases, J shed 0 bases, and the junction held 8 bases outside the gene matches. Supplemented by reference TRBV19 and TRBJ1-5, the full variable domain reads DGGITQSPKYLFRKEGQNVTLSCEQNLNHDAMYWYRQDPGQGLRLIYYSQIVNDFQKGDIAEGYSVSREKKESFPLTVTSAQKNPTAFYLCASSLGTAYSNQPQHFGDGTRLSIL.

This clonotype is labeled large (0.1 to 1%). The chain has TRBV27 and TRBJ2-4, with TRBD1 matching over 9 bases. Looked up from germline, CDR1 is MNHEY and CDR2 is SMNVEV (reference sequence). The CDR3 extends over 14 amino acids. J lost 8 bases, V lost 6 bases, and 8 bases had no gene match. The CDR3 here is CASRARTGVDIQYF. In DNA, the CDR3 is TGTGCCAGCAGAGCCCGGACAGGGGTGGACATTCAGTACTTC.

This clonotype was recorded at least ten times. V and J are TRBV10-2 and TRBJ2-5; 12 nucleotides line up with TRBD2. Germline values: CDR1 WSHSY, CDR2 SAAADI. Trimming cost V 6 bases and J 1 base; bases outside gene matches: 3. This CDR3 region has 15 residues. The chain's CDR3 is CASSLTSGGQETQYF. The CDR3 DNA reads TGCGCCAGCAGCCTGACTAGCGGGGGCCAAGAGACCCAGTACTTC.

The V and J genes are TRBV6-2 or TRBV6-3 and TRBJ2-3; D might be TRBD1 (6 bases). This CDR3 region has 13 residues. Germline-derived CDR1 and CDR2 are MNHEY and SVGEGT. Trimming took 3 bases from V and 7 from J, leaving 11 bases between them. CDR3 amino acids: CASSYDRLYTQYF. The CDR3 region has the DNA TGTGCCAGCAGTTATGACAGGCTATATACGCAGTATTTT.

By frequency in the sample, this clonotype is medium-sized. V and J are TRBV5-1 and TRBJ2-2; 7 nucleotides match TRBD2. The CDR3 is made up of 16 amino acids. J gave up 6 bases and V 4 bases, and 12 bases lay outside the gene matches. In germline, CDR1 is SGHRS, CDR2 YFSETQ. CDR3 coding DNA: TGCGCCAGCAGCCCGCGAAGCGGGGCCGAACCCGGGGAGCTGTTTTTT. The encoded protein is CASSPRSGAEPGELFF.

This clonotype is medium-sized (0.01 to 0.1%) within its sample. The chain is built from TRBV6-2 or TRBV6-3 and TRBJ2-1, with TRBD2 matching over 10 bases. The germline V gene encodes CDR1 MNHEY and CDR2 SVGEGT. After removal of 8 bases from V and 6 bases from J, the junction contained 10 bases not matched to a gene. The CDR3 runs 15 residues. CDR3 in amino acids: CASGASGSPSNEQFF. The CDR3 coding sequence is TGTGCCAGCGGGGCTAGCGGGAGCCCTTCCAATGAGCAGTTCTTC.

This clonotype was counted at least ten times. V gene TRBV20-1 combines with J gene TRBJ2-1; the match to TRBD2 covers 13 bases. The V and J ends lost 5 bases and 6 bases, in that order; junction bases with no gene match: 4. This CDR3 comprises 14 residues. CDR1 and CDR2 (germline): DFQATT, SNEGSKA (reference sequence). This CDR3 reads CSAGLAGVINEQFF. CDR3 DNA: TGCAGTGCTGGACTAGCGGGAGTGATCAATGAGCAGTTCTTC.

By sample share, this clonotype is medium-sized. The V call is TRBV10-2, the J call TRBJ2-5; TRBD2 matches at 12 bases. The CDR3 covers 16 residues. Unmatched junction bases numbered 3, after V lost 2 bases and J lost 2 bases. Looked up from germline, CDR1 is WSHSY and CDR2 is SAAADI. The DNA for the CDR3 is TGCGCCAGCAGTGAGGGACTAGCGGGGACTCAAGAGACCCAGTACTTC. Amino acid sequence: CASSEGLAGTQETQYF.

This clonotype was picked up many times. This chain connects TRBV24-1 to TRBJ2-3, with TRBD2 matching 11 bases. J gave up 4 bases and V 5 bases, and 4 bases lay outside the gene matches. There are 15 residues in the CDR3. Germline V gene sequence: CDR1 KGHDR, CDR2 SFDVKD. This CDR3 is CATSGLAGLADTQYF. In DNA, the CDR3 is TGTGCCACCAGTGGACTAGCGGGGCTGGCAGATACGCAGTATTTT.

This clonotype was detected only a few times. The chain combines TRBV9 with TRBJ2-3, with a possible D match to TRBD2 (5 bases). The CDR3 loop spans 13 amino acids. The germline gives CDR1 SGDLS, CDR2 YYNGEE. V lost 7 bases and J lost 4, with 13 bases in between. In DNA, the CDR3 is TGTGCCAGCGAGGGCATGACGGCAGATACGCAGTATTTT. Its protein is CASEGMTADTQYF.

This clonotype appeared many times. The chain employs TRBV5-1 and TRBJ2-5, with 7 positions matching TRBD1. J lost 4 bases, V lost 0 bases, and 3 bases had no gene match. Germline V gene sequence: CDR1 SGHRS, CDR2 YFSETQ. There are 14 residues in the CDR3. CDR3 region: CASSLAGGAETQYF. DNA of the CDR3: TGCGCCAGCAGCTTGGCAGGGGGAGCAGAGACCCAGTACTTC.

This clonotype was counted at least ten times. This chain uses TRBV3-1 with TRBJ2-6; TRBD1 aligns across 9 bases. This CDR3 contains 17 residues. The junction had 6 bases not matched to a gene; V was cut back by 4 bases and J by 2 bases. CDR1 is LGHDT, CDR2 YNNKEL, per germline (reference sequence). In nucleotides, the CDR3 is TGTGCCAGCAGCCCTCCCGGGACAGGGACTGGGGCCAACGTCCTGACTTTC. Translated, it gives CASSPPGTGTGANVLTF.

This clonotype is deemed medium-sized. This sequence joins TRBV29-1 and TRBJ2-2; 8 bases are a match to TRBD1. V lost 7 bases and J lost 5; bases outside the gene matches: 9. CDR3 length: 14 amino acids. From germline, CDR1 is SQVTM and CDR2 ANQGSEA. The CDR3 DNA reads as TGCAGCGCCCGACAGGGGCACGAAACCGGGGAGCTGTTTTTT. It codes for CSARQGHETGELFF.

By share of the sample, this clonotype is medium-sized. The gene calls are TRBV6-2 or TRBV6-3 and TRBJ1-1; D gene unclear. This CDR3 has 13 amino acids. Looked up from germline, CDR1 is MNHEY and CDR2 is SVGEGT. V dropped 3 bases and J dropped 10 bases, with 15 bases sitting between them. The CDR3 DNA follows: TGTGCCAGCAGTTATGTTAACAGCCGCGCAGCTTTCTTT. This gives the protein CASSYVNSRAAFF.

The V call is TRBV7-2, the J call TRBJ2-1; 12 bases agree with TRBD2. CDR1 is SGHTA, CDR2 FQGNSA, per germline. This CDR3 has 16 amino acids. The V and J ends lost 2 bases and 7 bases, in that order; junction bases with no gene match: 6. The CDR3 coding sequence is TGTGCCAGCAGCTTACAAGGACTAGCGGGAATGAATGAGCAGTTCTTC. Its translation is CASSLQGLAGMNEQFF.

Within the sample, this clonotype is medium-sized. V and J are TRBV28 and TRBJ2-3, with D perhaps matching TRBD1 (5 bases). The CDR3 loop spans 13 amino acids. Trimming took off 1 base at V and 9 bases at J, with 11 bases between the two ends. Germline V gene sequence: CDR1 MDHEN, CDR2 SYDVKM. The CDR3 spells CASSLSFRGTQYF. The CDR3 bases are TGTGCCAGCAGTTTATCGTTTAGGGGCACGCAGTATTTT.

This clonotype is categorized as medium-sized. The gene calls are TRBV6-2 or TRBV6-3 and TRBJ1-3; D not resolved. V was clipped by 6 bases and J by 0 bases, with 9 bases between them. Germline assignment: CDR1 MNHEY and CDR2 SVGEGT. The length of the CDR3 is 14 residues. The CDR3 DNA reads as TGTGCCAGCAGCGGACGGGACTCTGGAAACACCATATATTTT. This codes for CASSGRDSGNTIYF.